This note documents a single TCR beta chain sequence. Naive, central memory, regulatory and stem cell-like memory cells within the CD4+ compartment were sorted using CD45RO/CCR7/CD25/CD127/CD95/CD27. The sequenced template was cDNA made from the entire isolated RNA. Profiled with immunoSEQ multiplex PCR; TCRdb holds only in-frame clones, not every one. This table has a few hundred thousand clones, around 14% appearing once. This entry comes from a study of beta chain features in type 1 diabetes. V was pared by 6 bases and J by 7 bases, with 2 bases of the junction left unmatched. Germline V lookup: CDR1 DFQATT, CDR2 SNEGSKA (reference sequence). This CDR3 region has 11 residues.

The chain recombines TRBV20-1 with TRBJ2-2, with 7 bases matching TRBD1. This sequence originates from a man aged 25 to 45 in good health. The sample was naive CD4+ T cells from blood. CDR3 in DNA: TGCAGTGCCAGGGGGATCGGGGAGCTGTTTTTT. The encoded protein is CSARGIGELFF.